The clone carrying this T cell receptor beta chain was recorded many times. This specimen comes from a study of T cells of healthy individuals. MiXCR was run by TCRdb on the 5' RACE reads, yielding one entry per CDR3 protein. The sample lists 60,000 to 75,000 distinct CDR3 sequences; about 16% were seen once. There are 12 residues in the CDR3. Germline V lookup: CDR1 DFQATT, CDR2 SNEGSKA (reference sequence). V was shortened by 5 bases and J by 0 bases, with 5 bases between the two germline ends. The TCR originated in a human donor in good health. The chain combines TRBV20-1 with TRBJ1-5; D gene unclear. The CDR3 region is CSAFNSNQPQHF. As DNA, the CDR3 is TGCAGTGCTTTTAATAGCAATCAGCCCCAGCATTTT.